A selection of T cell receptor beta chains follows, all from one sample in a study of cytomegalovirus exposure and HLA in healthy donors. Generated by immunoSEQ multiplex PCR, the TCRdb table keeps only in-frame clones and is missing some. Here the sample spans 200,000 or so clones, more than 75% being singletons. The specimen was PBMCs. The origin of the receptors is a woman aged 18-29 years in good health and CMV-seropositive. CDR3s include the opening cysteine and the closing phenylalanine or tryptophan. The order of the fields is V gene, clone size, J gene, D gene, CDR3 DNA, CDR3 protein. The D gene is left open where the match is weak. Clone size is given for some rows only: seen once, a few or many times, or a class if the clone is expanded.

TRBV2,-,TRBJ2-5,TRBD1,TGTGCCAGCAGTGTACAGGGGGCGGGGGAGACCCAGTACTTC,CASSVQGAGETQYF
TRBV13,-,TRBJ2-7,TRBD2,TGTGCCAGCAGGGGGGGGAACTACGAGCAGTACTTC,CASRGGNYEQYF
TRBV15,-,TRBJ1-5,-,TGTGCCACCAGCAGAGATACGGGGGGATATAGCAATCAGCCCCAGCATTTT,CATSRDTGGYSNQPQHF
TRBV6-1,few,TRBJ2-5,-,TGTGCCAGCAGTGTGGGGCAGGCCTTGGGAGAGACCCAGTACTTC,CASSVGQALGETQYF
TRBV27,-,TRBJ1-4,TRBD1,TGTGCCACCAAGCCATACAGGGGGCGAAGTGAAAAACTGTTTTTT,CATKPYRGRSEKLFF
TRBV27,once,TRBJ2-7,-,TGTGCCAGCAGTTTAGGGGCAGGGGTGTACGAGCAGTACTTC,CASSLGAGVYEQYF
TRBV6-5,-,TRBJ2-7,-,TGTGCCAGCAGTTACTTAGGGGTCGGCTCCGAGCAGTACTTC,CASSYLGVGSEQYF
TRBV5-4,-,TRBJ2-3,TRBD1,TGTGCCAGCAGCCGACAGGGGGAGAGCACAGATACGCAGTATTTT,CASSRQGESTDTQYF
TRBV5-1,-,TRBJ1-2,-,TGCGCCAGCAGCGGGGCGAGCCCTACTTGGGGCTACACCTTC,CASSGASPTWGYTF
TRBV6-6,-,TRBJ1-5,TRBD1,TGTGCCAGCAGTGACTTACAGGGGGCAGGCTATCAGCCCCAGCATTTT,CASSDLQGAGYQPQHF
TRBV25-1,-,TRBJ2-7,-,TGTGCCAGCAGTGACGGAGGTCGGCGTGCTAACTTC,CASSDGGRRANF
TRBV28,-,TRBJ2-3,-,TGTGCCAGCCACGCCCTCCGCGGGGCTAGCACAGATACGCAGTATTTT,CASHALRGASTDTQYF
TRBV11-2,-,TRBJ2-7,TRBD2,TGTGCCAGCAGCTTAGGCACTAGCGGGGATTACGAGCAGTACTTC,CASSLGTSGDYEQYF
TRBV13,-,TRBJ2-1,TRBD2,TGTGCCAGCAGCTTTTTGGCGGGAGGGCCTGGGATCTACAATGAGCAGTTCTTC,CASSFLAGGPGIYNEQFF
TRBV25-1,-,TRBJ2-7,-,TGTGCCAGCAGTGAATATCGAGGTTACGAGCAGTACTTC,CASSEYRGYEQYF
TRBV10-3,-,TRBJ2-7,TRBD2,TGTGCCATCAGCCTAGGACTAGCGGGAAGTCCCGAGCAGTACTTC,CAISLGLAGSPEQYF
TRBV29-1,-,TRBJ2-3,-,TGCAGCGTTGAAGAAAGGGGGGGATGGACAGATACGCAGTATTTT,CSVEERGGWTDTQYF
TRBV5-1,few,TRBJ2-7,TRBD2,TGCGCCAGCAGCTTGACTAGCGGGAACTACGAGCAGTACTTC,CASSLTSGNYEQYF
TRBV9,-,TRBJ2-1,TRBD2,TGTGCCAGCAGCGTAGGGACTAGTGGTAGCGATGAGCAGTTCTTC,CASSVGTSGSDEQFF
TRBV27,-,TRBJ2-5,-,TGTGCCAGCAGTTTATTTGCGGGGTCAGGGGAGACCCAGTACTTC,CASSLFAGSGETQYF
TRBV7-3,few,TRBJ2-2,-,TGTGCCAGCAGCTTATCGAGAAACACCGGGGAGCTGTTTTTT,CASSLSRNTGELFF
TRBV7-8,-,TRBJ2-7,TRBD2,TGTGCCACATCGACTAGCGGAACCTACGAGCAGTACTTC,CATSTSGTYEQYF
TRBV4-2,few,TRBJ2-2,-,TGTGCCAGTATCCAGGGGTTCAACACCGGGGAGCTGTTTTTT,CASIQGFNTGELFF
TRBV4-1,-,TRBJ2-7,-,TGCGCCAGCAGCGGGGCATCGACTACAGGGTTGGGGTCCTACGAGCAGTACTTC,CASSGASTTGLGSYEQYF
TRBV28,-,TRBJ1-1,-,TGTGCCAGCAGACCTACCACCGGGACAGAAGCTTTCTTT,CASRPTTGTEAFF
TRBV21-1,-,TRBJ2-7,-,TGTGCCACCATCAACAGGGGCGAGCAGTACTTC,CATINRGEQYF
TRBV4-1,-,TRBJ2-1,-,TGCGCCAGCAGTCCGCAGCGCGTATACAATGAGCAGTTCTTC,CASSPQRVYNEQFF
TRBV28,-,TRBJ1-5,TRBD1,TGTGCCAGCAGTCCAAGACAGGGTCGGGGCAATCAGCCCCAGCATTTT,CASSPRQGRGNQPQHF
TRBV27,-,TRBJ2-7,TRBD1,TGTGCCAGCAGTTTAGAGACAGGGCGCTCCTACGAGCAGTACTTC,CASSLETGRSYEQYF
TRBV5-1,-,TRBJ2-5,-,TGCGCCAGCAGCTTGGGATCAACGGGGGGCGAGACCCAGTACTTC,CASSLGSTGGETQYF
TRBV6-1,-,TRBJ1-2,-,TGTGCCAGCAGTGAAGGGCCAGGGGCCTTTGGAGACTATGGCTACACCTTC,CASSEGPGAFGDYGYTF
TRBV19,-,TRBJ2-6,-,TGTGCCAGTAAAGCTCTATCTGGGGCCAACGTCCTGACTTTC,CASKALSGANVLTF